One sample yielded the 2 T cell receptor beta chains listed below, sequenced in a study of blood T cell repertoires in COVID-19. Sequencing was performed with immunoSEQ multiplex PCR; in TCRdb, only in-frame clones are kept and a portion is missing. The sample records fewer than 110,000 clones, around 90% being singletons. Sequencing input: peripheral blood. These receptors were taken from a human donor in a cohort sampled during active COVID-19.

This chain joins TRBV30 and TRBJ2-7, with 9 bases identical to TRBD2. The length of the CDR3 is 15 residues. Per germline, CDR1 GTSNPN and CDR2 SVGIG (reference sequence). The V segment lost 0 bases and the J segment 1 base; nucleotides outside the gene matches: 4. DNA of the CDR3: TGTGCCTGGAGTGTTGCGGGAGGGGTGTCCTACGAGCAGTACTTC. Protein: CAWSVAGGVSYEQYF.

The chain recombines TRBV9 with TRBJ2-3, with 7 bases identical to TRBD2. This CDR3 is 17 amino acids long. Germline CDR1 and CDR2: SGDLS and YYNGEE. Losses at the gene ends were 2 bases for V and 0 bases for J; bases not matched to a gene: 9. The CDR3 region is CASSVAGGGLSTDTQYF. As DNA, the CDR3 is TGTGCCAGCAGCGTGGCTGGGGGGGGACTGAGCACAGATACGCAGTATTTT.